The T cell receptor (beta chain) described here comes from a study of blood T cell repertoires in COVID-19. This clone was seen a handful of times. TCRdb's copy holds only in-frame clones and misses some; the assay was immunoSEQ multiplex PCR. Of about 270,000 clones detected, more than 75% appear once; the ten largest clones hold roughly 5.2%. Trimming stripped 1 base from V and 3 bases from J, with 7 bases between. The CDR3 contains 13 residues. In germline, CDR1 is SEHNR, CDR2 FQNEAQ (reference sequence). Seattle enrolled patients during active infection and tracked them longitudinally. Source material: peripheral blood. The rearrangement uses TRBV7-9 and TRBJ2-7; D is unclear. This clonotype was sampled from a woman aged 80 or over with COVID-19, enrolled during active disease. In DNA form, the CDR3 reads TGTGCCAGCAGCTTAGGGTACTACTACGAGCAGTACTTC. Translation gives CASSLGYYYEQYF.